This entry describes one T cell receptor beta chain. What it binds is unknown. The length of the CDR3 is 17 residues. Produced via immunoSEQ multiplex PCR; TCRdb's table is partial and in-frame only. The repertoire holds 350,000 to 400,000 clones, 80% to 90% seen once, with roughly 3.5% in the top ten. Treatment defined: around 19 received Ad26.COV2.S at low or high dose, single or two shots; roughly five received placebo; per-sample allocation not given. After the first vaccine or placebo injection, samples were drawn on day 63. This record comes from a study of Ad26.COV2.S vaccination and SARS-CoV-2 variants. The study, taken as a whole, reports: Marked by substantial breadth, spike-specific CD8+ and CD4+ T cell responses were reportedly seen after vaccination.

The receptor comes from a person between 18 and 60 years old who received the Ad26.COV2.S COVID-19 vaccine or a placebo. This chain connects TRBV21-1 to TRBJ2-5. TRBV21-1 is assigned pseudogene status. The sample consisted of peripheral blood, taken in a trial of Ad26.COV2.S vaccine versus placebo. The CDR3 spells CASSTLIGGNPQETQYF. CDR3 in DNA: TGTGCCAGCAGCACCCTCATTGGGGGAAACCCCCAAGAGACCCAGTACTTC.